This T cell receptor (beta chain) appears in the sequencing data of a study of blood T cell repertoires in COVID-19. Background on the study: Whether acute or convalescent, the COVID-19 samples came from the United States, Italy and Spain. Sources were T cells, B-cell-depleted T cells, or PBMCs; the material itself was cDNA or gDNA.

Original data processing: Reference gene primer amplification in the assay estimated nucleated cell counts. Some clones are missing from TCRdb's copy, which holds only in-frame ones; the method was immunoSEQ multiplex PCR. The V and J calls and clone size come from that table; D and trimming were worked out from the DNA. The sample carries fewer than 250,000 clones, nearly 85% recorded once. The CDR3 runs 13 residues. The V and J ends lost 2 bases and 5 bases respectively, with 8 bases between them. In germline, CDR1 is SGHTS, CDR2 YDEGEE. The origin of this receptor is a human donor in a cohort sampled during active COVID-19. The genes are TRBV5-8 and TRBJ2-1, with D unresolved. The sequencing sample was made of peripheral blood. In DNA, the CDR3 is TGTGCCAGCAGCTTTGACACACACAATGAGCAGTTCTTC. It is translated as CASSFDTHNEQFF.